This is a list of T cell receptor beta chains from one sample in a study of Ad26.COV2.S vaccination and SARS-CoV-2 variants. The assay was immunoSEQ multiplex PCR, and TCRdb's table has in-frame clones only and misses some. The sample has 350,000 to 450,000 clones, roughly 81% seen once; the top ten hold about 3.3%. The source material was peripheral blood, sampled in a trial of Ad26.COV2.S vaccine versus placebo. These receptors came from a person between 18 and 65 years old who received the Ad26.COV2.S COVID-19 vaccine or a placebo. CDR3s include the opening cysteine and the closing phenylalanine or tryptophan. The D gene is left open where the match is weak.

cdr3_length: 15; v_call: TRBV3-1/TRBV3-2; j_call: TRBJ2-6; d_call: -; cdr3_aa: CASSRVFSGANVLTF
cdr3_length: 14; v_call: TRBV6-5; j_call: TRBJ1-1; d_call: TRBD1; cdr3_aa: CASSTGQTFGEAFF
cdr3_length: 14; v_call: TRBV5-1; j_call: TRBJ1-2; d_call: -; cdr3_aa: CASAPLQDLWGYTF
cdr3_length: 16; v_call: TRBV7-9; j_call: TRBJ1-2; d_call: TRBD1; cdr3_aa: CASSSETGANLNGYTF
cdr3_length: 13; v_call: TRBV27; j_call: TRBJ1-5; d_call: -; cdr3_aa: CASSFQPNQPQHF
cdr3_length: 14; v_call: TRBV30; j_call: TRBJ2-2; d_call: TRBD2; cdr3_aa: CAWSILAGSRELFF
cdr3_length: 17; v_call: TRBV5-1; j_call: TRBJ2-7; d_call: TRBD1; cdr3_aa: CASSPGVGGQGEDEQYF
cdr3_length: 14; v_call: TRBV7-7; j_call: TRBJ2-2; d_call: -; cdr3_aa: CASSLEGGTGELFF
cdr3_length: 14; v_call: TRBV27; j_call: TRBJ2-2; d_call: TRBD1; cdr3_aa: CASSRTGGNGELFF
cdr3_length: 11; v_call: TRBV12-3/TRBV12-4; j_call: TRBJ2-3; d_call: -; cdr3_aa: CASSSGDTQYF
cdr3_length: 14; v_call: TRBV3-1/TRBV3-2; j_call: TRBJ2-5; d_call: -; cdr3_aa: CASSQHGGQETQYF
cdr3_length: 16; v_call: TRBV5-6; j_call: TRBJ2-7; d_call: TRBD2; cdr3_aa: CASSSTLAGDLYEQYF
cdr3_length: 16; v_call: TRBV24-1; j_call: TRBJ2-1; d_call: -; cdr3_aa: CATSEAPANSYNEQFF
cdr3_length: 14; v_call: TRBV19; j_call: TRBJ1-3; d_call: -; cdr3_aa: CASSMTGSGNTIYF
cdr3_length: 14; v_call: TRBV19; j_call: TRBJ2-7; d_call: TRBD1; cdr3_aa: CASSIGQGSYEQYF